The clone carrying this T cell receptor beta chain was counted a few times. As yet, its antigen is unknown. BIOMED2 TRB-A/B primer pools were used in multiplex TRB PCR. TCRdb redid the calling of the multiplex PCR reads with MiXCR, one entry per CDR3 protein. This table has several thousand distinct CDR3 sequences, about 30% appearing once. The data were obtained in a study of T and B cells in COVID-19 patients. From blood, roughly 220-550 ng of genomic DNA served as TRB template. Broader study findings: No sequencing was yet done of CD4+, regulatory or CD8+ subsets, or of SARS-CoV-2-responsive or tetramer+ sorted cells.

V trimming: 6 bases; J trimming: 2 bases; junction bases outside the gene matches: 9. CDR1 and CDR2 (germline): MNHEY, SVGAGI. The CDR3 is made up of 16 amino acids. The source material was blood. The TCR sequence derives from a human donor with active COVID-19. This rearrangement joins TRBV6-5 to TRBJ2-2; 7 positions agree with TRBD2. The CDR3 spells CASRALKRGNTGELFF. The CDR3 nucleotides read TGTGCCAGCAGGGCCTTAAAGCGGGGAAACACCGGGGAGCTGTTTTTT.